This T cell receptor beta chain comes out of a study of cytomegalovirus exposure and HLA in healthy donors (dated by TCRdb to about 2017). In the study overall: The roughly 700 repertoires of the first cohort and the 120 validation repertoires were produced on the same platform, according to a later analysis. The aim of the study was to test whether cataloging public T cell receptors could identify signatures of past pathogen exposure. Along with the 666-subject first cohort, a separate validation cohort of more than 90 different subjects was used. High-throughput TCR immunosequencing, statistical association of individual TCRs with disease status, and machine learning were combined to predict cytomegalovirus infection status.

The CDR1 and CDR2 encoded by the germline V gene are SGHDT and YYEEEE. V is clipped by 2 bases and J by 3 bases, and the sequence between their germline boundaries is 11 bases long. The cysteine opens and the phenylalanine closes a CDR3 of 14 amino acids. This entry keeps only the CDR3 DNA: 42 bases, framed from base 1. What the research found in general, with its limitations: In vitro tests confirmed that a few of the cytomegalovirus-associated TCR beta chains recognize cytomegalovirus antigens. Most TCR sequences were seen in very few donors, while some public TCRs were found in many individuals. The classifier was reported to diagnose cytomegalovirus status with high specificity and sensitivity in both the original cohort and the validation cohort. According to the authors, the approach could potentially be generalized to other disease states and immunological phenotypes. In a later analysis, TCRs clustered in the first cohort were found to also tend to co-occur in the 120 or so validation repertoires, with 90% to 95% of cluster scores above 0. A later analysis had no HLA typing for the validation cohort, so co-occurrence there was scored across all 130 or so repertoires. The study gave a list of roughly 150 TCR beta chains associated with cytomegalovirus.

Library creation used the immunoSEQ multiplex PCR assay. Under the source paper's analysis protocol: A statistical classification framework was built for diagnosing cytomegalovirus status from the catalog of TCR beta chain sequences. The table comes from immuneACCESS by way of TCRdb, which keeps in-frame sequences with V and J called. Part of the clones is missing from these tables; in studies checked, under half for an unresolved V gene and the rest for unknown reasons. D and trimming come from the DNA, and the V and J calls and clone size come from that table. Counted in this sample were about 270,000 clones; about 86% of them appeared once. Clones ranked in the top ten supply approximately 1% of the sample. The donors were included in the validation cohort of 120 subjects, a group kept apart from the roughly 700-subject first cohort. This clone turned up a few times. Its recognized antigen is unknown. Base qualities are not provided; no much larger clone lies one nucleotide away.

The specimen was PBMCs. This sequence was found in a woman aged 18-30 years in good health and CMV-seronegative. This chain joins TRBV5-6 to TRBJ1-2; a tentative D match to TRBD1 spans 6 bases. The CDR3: CASSFPPGDYGYTF. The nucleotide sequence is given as TGTGCCAGCAGCTTCCCACCAGGGGACTATGGCTACACCTTC.